This TCR beta chain was recorded in a study of Graves' ophthalmopathy and Graves' hyperthyroidism. V lost 2 bases, J lost 2 bases, and 7 bases stayed unmatched. CDR3 length: 19 residues. Hyperthyroidism was new, under 2 months, in patients aged 18 to 65. Transcripts of RNA were the source for amplifying TCR beta CDR3 regions. The workflow started with a first-round RT-PCR run with HTBI primers and then moved on to a second-round multiplex PCR. A single record per CDR3 protein comes from TCRdb applying MiXCR to the multiplex PCR reads. The sample records hundreds of thousands of distinct CDR3 sequences, around a fifth being singletons. This clonotype showed up many times.

J is TRBJ2-2 and V is TRBV12-3 or TRBV12-4; 14 nucleotides line up with TRBD2. Sequenced material: peripheral blood. This receptor was obtained from a woman in her late teens or twenties with stable Graves' hyperthyroidism. Some clones in this sample may be carry-over from other donors' samples. CDR3: CASSLTRLAGGLNTGELFF. CDR3 DNA sequence: TGTGCCAGCAGTTTAACCCGACTAGCGGGAGGGCTTAACACCGGGGAGCTGTTTTTT.